This is a list of T cell receptor beta chains from one sample in a study of cytomegalovirus exposure and HLA in healthy donors. Assay: immunoSEQ multiplex PCR; the TCRdb copy retains only in-frame clones and omits some. The profile shows some 100,000 clones, nearly 70% of them singletons. Sequencing was carried out using PBMCs. The receptors were sampled from a woman aged 45 to 65 in good health and CMV-seropositive. The CDR3 runs from the conserved cysteine through the conserved F or W. The order of the fields is V gene, J gene, D gene, clone size, CDR3 DNA, CDR3 protein. A D gene is named only where the DNA matches it firmly. Clone sizes are given selectively: once, few, many, or a class where the clone is expanded.

>TRBV19|TRBJ2-2|TRBD1|few
TGTGCCCCCTTAGGGGACAGGACCACTTTCGCGAACACCGGGGAGCTGTTTTTT
CAPLGDRTTFANTGELFF
>TRBV9|TRBJ2-3|NA|NA
TGTGCCAGCAGCCCCTTCGCGGGGCGAAGTACAGATACGCAGTATTTT
CASSPFAGRSTDTQYF
>TRBV6-1|TRBJ2-7|TRBD1|NA
TGTGCCAGCAGTGATCCCAGGACAGGGCTAACCTACGAGCAGTACTTC
CASSDPRTGLTYEQYF
>TRBV6-6|TRBJ2-3|NA|NA
TGTGCCAGCAGTTACCCGTGGCAGGGTGAAGATACGCAGTATTTT
CASSYPWQGEDTQYF
>TRBV7-8|TRBJ2-1|TRBD2|NA
TGTGCCAGCAGCTTAGGGGAGGACATAGCGGGAGGGCAGGGTGAGCAGCTCTTC
CASSLGEDIAGGQGEQLF
>TRBV5-1|TRBJ2-1|TRBD2|few
TGCGCCAGCAGCTTGGCCAGTGGCGGGAGTCTTGAGCAGTTCTTC
CASSLASGGSLEQFF
>TRBV18|TRBJ2-1|TRBD1|NA
TGTGCCAGCTCACCCCAGACAGGGGACTATGAGCAGTTCTTC
CASSPQTGDYEQFF
>TRBV5-1|TRBJ1-5|NA|NA
TGCGCCAGCAGCCCAGGGGAGGGGTCCTATCAGCCCCAGCATTTT
CASSPGEGSYQPQHF
>TRBV15|TRBJ2-7|NA|NA
TGTGCCACCAGCAGAGGGAGGCAGTCCTACGAGCAGTACTTC
CATSRGRQSYEQYF
>TRBV11-2|TRBJ2-5|NA|few
TGTGCCAGCAGCCGGGGGATCGGGGAGACCCAGTACTTC
CASSRGIGETQYF
>TRBV5-1|TRBJ2-2|NA|NA
TGCGCCAGCAGCTTGGGGAGGGACACCGGGGAGCTGTTTTTT
CASSLGRDTGELFF
>TRBV2|TRBJ2-7|TRBD1|few
TGTGCCAGCACCAAGGGACAGGGGGCGTACGAGCAGTACTTC
CASTKGQGAYEQYF
>TRBV5-1|TRBJ1-6|NA|NA
TGCGCCAGCAGCCGACAGCCGGAGATGGGGAATTCACCCCTCCACTTT
CASSRQPEMGNSPLHF
>TRBV7-2|TRBJ1-3|NA|NA
TGTGCCAGCAGCTCCCAAACAGGGCGCGGAAACACCATATATTTT
CASSSQTGRGNTIYF
>TRBV5-4|TRBJ2-5|TRBD1|NA
TGTGCCAGCAGCTTGGCCAAAGGGGGCAAAGAGACCCAGTACTTC
CASSLAKGGKETQYF
>TRBV6-1|TRBJ1-1|NA|NA
TGTGCCAGCAGTGAGGGCTGGGGGCAGGACACTGAAGCTTTCTTT
CASSEGWGQDTEAFF
>TRBV7-8|TRBJ1-2|TRBD1|NA
TGTGCCAGCAGCTTAGGAACAGGGGGCGTAAACGGCTTC
CASSLGTGGVNGF
>TRBV5-4|TRBJ2-2|TRBD1|NA
TGTGCCAGCAGCTCGAGGACAGGGGGAGACACCGGGGAGCTGTTTTTT
CASSSRTGGDTGELFF
>TRBV14|TRBJ1-2|TRBD1|NA
TGTGCCAGCAGCAGGACGACAGGGGTCGGCTACACCTTC
CASSRTTGVGYTF
>TRBV9|TRBJ2-7|TRBD1|NA
TGTGCCAGCAGCGTAGAAGGACAGGGGGCGGTCCAGTACTTC
CASSVEGQGAVQYF
>TRBV5-5|TRBJ1-1|NA|once
TGTGCCAGCAGCTTAGAACAGGGAGTAACTGAAGCTTTCTTT
CASSLEQGVTEAFF
>TRBV4-2|TRBJ2-7|TRBD2|NA
TGTGCCAGCAGCCAAGTTTCAGTGACTAGCGAGAGGGAGCAGTACTTC
CASSQVSVTSEREQYF
>TRBV7-9|TRBJ1-4|NA|few
TGTGCCAGCAGCCTGGACAGCCCTAATGAAAAACTGTTTTTT
CASSLDSPNEKLFF